Presented here are 16 T cell receptor beta chains from one specimen sequenced in a study of CD8 T cells in ankylosing spondylitis. TCRdb called the 5' RACE reads again in MiXCR, with one record for every CDR3 protein. The data show fewer than 350,000 distinct CDR3 sequences, with around 10% seen just once and roughly a tenth held by the top ten. The sample consisted of blood, either unsorted or a sorted T cell fraction (not recorded which). Source of these receptors: a female donor with ankylosing spondylitis or in good health (not recorded which).

In this sample, this clonotype turned up many times. This rearrangement joins TRBV20-1 to TRBJ2-1; 7 nucleotides match TRBD2. J lost 9 bases, V lost 4 bases, and 12 bases had no gene match. Germline CDR1 and CDR2: DFQATT and SNEGSKA (reference sequence). The CDR3 is 14 residues long. The CDR3: CSAKGSGPSAEQFF. The CDR3 nucleotides read TGCAGTGCTAAGGGTAGCGGGCCTTCCGCTGAGCAGTTCTTC.

The V gene is TRBV20-1, the J gene TRBJ2-5, with TRBD2 as a possible D gene (6 bases). The CDR3 totals 15 residues. Germline-derived CDR1 and CDR2 are DFQATT and SNEGSKA (reference sequence). Trimming removed 5 bases from V and 1 base from J, with 17 bases in between. The CDR3 region has the DNA TGCAGTGCTCGGGACGCGCGGGACGCCCAAGAGACCCAGTACTTC. Amino acids: CSARDARDAQETQYF.

This clonotype occurred a few times. The V call is TRBV6-1, the J call TRBJ2-5; D uncertain. Germline V gene data show CDR1 as MNHNS and CDR2 as SASEGT. Trimming took off 6 bases at V and 3 bases at J, with 17 bases between the two ends. This CDR3 spans 15 amino acids. The CDR3 bases are TGTGCCAGCAGGCCCCGGCCCCCTGGAGAAGAGACCCAGTACTTC. Amino acid sequence: CASRPRPPGEETQYF.

This clonotype was counted only a few times. The rearrangement uses TRBV28 and TRBJ2-7; D may be TRBD1 or TRBD2 (5 bases each). The CDR3 runs 15 residues. Germline assignment: CDR1 MDHEN and CDR2 SYDVKM. V was pared by 4 bases and J by 2 bases, with 15 bases between. DNA for the CDR3: TGTGCCAGCAGTTCTCCGGGGCCCCCTACCTACGAGCAGTACTTC. Translating gives CASSSPGPPTYEQYF. Using reference TRBV28 and TRBJ2-7 for the parts outside the CDR3, the full variable domain is DVKVTQSSRYLVKRTGEKVFLECVQDMDHENMFWYRQDPGLGLRLIYFSYDVKMKEKGDIPEGYSVSREKKERFSLILESASTNQTSMYLCASSSPGPPTYEQYFGPGTRLTVT.

The table lists this clonotype with many counts. At one of its ends the junction is not consistent with the germline gene, which may arise from a read error. The chain combines TRBV7-7 with TRBJ2-1; D is perhaps TRBD2 (6 bases). CDR1 and CDR2 from the germline V gene are SSHAT and FNYEAQ (reference sequence). There are 15 residues in the CDR3. The CDR3 sequence is CASILNGRPYNEQFF. CDR3 DNA sequence: TGTGCTAGCATCTTAAACGGGAGACCCTACAATGAGCAGTTCTTC.

The chain links TRBV5-5 to TRBJ2-1; 10 bases agree with TRBD1. The CDR3 has 13 amino acids. J gave up 15 bases and V 0 bases, and 6 bases lay outside the gene matches. Germline V gives CDR1 SGHKS, CDR2 YYEKEE (reference sequence). The CDR3 region is CASSLAGQGFLFF. The CDR3 region has the DNA TGTGCCAGCAGCTTGGCGGGACAGGGGTTTCTGTTCTTC.

Many counts were recorded for this clonotype. V gene TRBV11-2 combines with J gene TRBJ1-5, with a weak D call TRBD1 (6 bases). The V gene's germline CDR1 is SGHAT and CDR2 FQNNGV. The CDR3 covers 19 residues. The germline V and J ends were trimmed by 4 bases and 1 base, with 23 bases remaining between them. The chain's CDR3 is CASSSRTVTGLRSNQPQHF. The CDR3 nucleotides are TGTGCCAGCAGCTCGCGGACAGTAACGGGGCTTAGGAGCAATCAGCCCCAGCATTTT.

The chain employs TRBV4-2 and TRBJ2-3; tentative D call: TRBD2 (6 bases). The germline gives CDR1 LGHNA, CDR2 YNFKEQ. This CDR3 region has 15 residues. The V and J ends lost 1 base and 3 bases respectively, with 11 bases between them. CDR3 loop: CASSQAAGWTDTQYF. DNA of the CDR3: TGTGCCAGCAGCCAAGCTGCGGGATGGACAGATACGCAGTATTTT.

In this sample, this clonotype turned up many times. The rearrangement links TRBV14 to TRBJ2-1; 11 nucleotides align to TRBD2. CDR1 is SGHDN and CDR2 is FVKESK in the germline V gene. The trim removed 6 bases at V and 4 bases at J, leaving 5 bases unmatched. This CDR3 has 15 residues. The CDR3 DNA is TGTGCCAGCAGGTCCACTAGCGGGAGTTACAATGAGCAGTTCTTC. Its translation: CASRSTSGSYNEQFF. Complete variable domain (other parts from reference TRBV14 and TRBJ2-1): EAGVTQFPSHSVIEKGQTVTLRCDPISGHDNLYWYRRVMGKEIKFLLHFVKESKQDESGMPNNRFLAERTGGTYSTLKVQPAELEDSGVYFCASRSTSGSYNEQFFGPGTRLTVL.

About this clonotype: One base away lies a much larger clone, so this may be a sequencing read error. V and J are TRBV20-1 and TRBJ2-7; the match to TRBD1 covers 8 bases. Germline V gene lookup returns CDR1 DFQATT and CDR2 SNEGSKA (reference sequence). The CDR3 contains 14 residues. The CDR3 bases are TGCAGTGCTAACGACCGGGACAGGCTCTACGAGCATTACTTC. Its translation: CSANDRDRLYEHYF.

This clonotype was recorded at least ten times. The chain joins TRBV12-3 or TRBV12-4 to TRBJ1-6; D not resolved. The ends were cut back, 5 bases at V and 5 bases at J, with 7 bases in the middle. This CDR3 contains 13 residues. The CDR3 spells CASSGGDNSPLHF. The CDR3 nucleotides read TGTGCCAGCAGTGGCGGTGATAATTCACCCCTCCACTTT.

The table lists this clonotype with a few counts. The rearrangement joins TRBV11-2 to TRBJ2-7, with 12 bases identical to TRBD1. Germline CDR1 SGHAT, CDR2 FQNNGV. Trimming cost V 5 bases and J 5 bases; bases outside gene matches: 7. The CDR3 sequence is 15 residues long. As DNA, the CDR3 is TGTGCCAGCAGCCGAGGGACAGGGGGCTCTGACGAGCAGTACTTC. Residues: CASSRGTGGSDEQYF.

On this clonotype: A much larger clone differs from this one at a single base, so this may be a read error. V usage is TRBV20-1 and J usage is TRBJ2-7, with 9 bases identical to TRBD2. This CDR3 spans 13 amino acids. The germline V gene has CDR1 DFQATT and CDR2 SNEGSKA (reference sequence). Here the CDR3 reads CSAGSGRVYEQNF. In DNA, the CDR3 is TGCAGTGCGGGTAGCGGGAGAGTCTACGAGCAGAACTTC.

Many counts were recorded for this clonotype. This chain connects TRBV2 to TRBJ2-7; D uncertain. The ends were cut back, 7 bases at V and 1 base at J, with 11 bases in the middle. The CDR3 sequence is 13 residues long. The germline CDR1 and CDR2 sequences are SNHLY and FYNNEI. DNA for the CDR3: TGTGCCAGCACAGTTCCGTCTTCCTACGAGCAGTACTTC. This translates into CASTVPSSYEQYF.

This clonotype was found many times. The rearrangement joins TRBV28 to TRBJ1-4; 10 bases match TRBD1. The germline V gene has CDR1 MDHEN and CDR2 SYDVKM. Trimming cost V 4 bases and J 7 bases; bases outside gene matches: 6. The CDR3 loop spans 15 amino acids. The CDR3 loop is CASSYPGQGSEKLFF. CDR3 nucleotide sequence: TGTGCCAGCAGTTATCCGGGACAGGGGAGTGAAAAACTGTTTTTT.

This clonotype was counted at least ten times. The chain carries TRBV7-2 and TRBJ1-5, with a weak D call TRBD1 (6 bases). CDR1 and CDR2 (germline): SGHTA, FQGNSA. V was cut by 7 bases and J by 5 bases, with 18 bases left in between. CDR3 length: 15 residues. CDR3 loop: CASTYKVGADQPQHF. Written as DNA, the CDR3 is TGTGCCAGCACCTATAAGGTGGGGGCAGATCAGCCCCAGCATTTT. The full variable domain, completed using reference TRBV7-2 and TRBJ1-5, is GAGVSQSPSNKVTEKGKDVELRCDPISGHTALYWYRQSLGQGLEFLIYFQGNSAPDKSGLPSDRFSAERTGGSVSTLTIQRTQQEDSAVYLCASTYKVGADQPQHFGDGTRLSIL.